The 32 T cell receptor beta chains below were found in one sample sequenced in a study of T cell repertoires in cytomegalovirus infection. TCRdb reanalysed the reads using MiXCR and keeps one entry per CDR3 protein. The sample has 250,000 or so distinct CDR3 sequences, roughly 10% seen once. Sequencing was performed on PBMCs. These receptors all come from a human donor in good health (CMV status not recorded). Some clones in this sample may be carry-over from other donors' samples.

This clonotype has ten or more counts. The rearrangement links TRBV7-2 to TRBJ2-3, with D possibly being TRBD1 (6 bases). The germline V gene encodes CDR1 SGHTA and CDR2 FQGNSA. This CDR3 is built from 13 residues. Trimming removed 5 bases from V and 4 bases from J, with 10 bases in between. This chain's CDR3 is CASSSQGPDTQYF. In DNA form, the CDR3 reads TGTGCCAGCAGCAGCCAGGGGCCAGATACGCAGTATTTT.

This clonotype turned up a few times. This chain uses TRBV12-3 or TRBV12-4 with TRBJ1-2; tentative D call: TRBD1 (6 bases). The CDR3 is made up of 15 amino acids. The ends were cut back, 5 bases at V and 8 bases at J, with 21 bases in the middle. CDR3 sequence (DNA): TGTGCCAGCAGTCCCGGGGGGGCTCAGGGGTCCGGCTACACCTTC. Translating it yields CASSPGGAQGSGYTF.

The chain joins TRBV6-2 or TRBV6-3 to TRBJ1-5; possible D gene TRBD1, 5 bases. The CDR3 runs 13 residues. The germline V gene encodes CDR1 MNHEY and CDR2 SVGEGT. Trimming stripped 7 bases from V and 11 bases from J, with 18 bases between. The CDR3 bases are TGTGCCAGCAAGCCTCAGGGAACTCTGGCCCAGCATTTT. Translated: CASKPQGTLAQHF.

There are many counts of this clonotype. V is TRBV7-2 and J is TRBJ1-1; TRBD1 might be the D (5 bases). The CDR3 runs 14 residues. V was clipped by 5 bases and J by 0 bases, with 10 bases between them. From germline, CDR1 is SGHTA and CDR2 FQGNSA. The CDR3 here is CASSMGPMNTEAFF. The CDR3 DNA reads TGTGCCAGCAGCATGGGACCGATGAACACTGAAGCTTTCTTT. The whole variable domain, filled in from reference TRBV7-2 and TRBJ1-1, reads GAGVSQSPSNKVTEKGKDVELRCDPISGHTALYWYRQSLGQGLEFLIYFQGNSAPDKSGLPSDRFSAERTGGSVSTLTIQRTQQEDSAVYLCASSMGPMNTEAFFGQGTRLTVV.

In its sample, this clonotype was seen many times. The junction shows a germline mismatch at one end, possibly a read error. The chain couples TRBV7-2 to TRBJ1-1; D perhaps matches TRBD1 (6 bases). There are 11 residues in the CDR3. Germline lookup yields CDR1 SGHTA and CDR2 FQGNSA. The CDR3 region has the DNA TGTGCCAGCAGCCGTGATCAGGGGACCCACTTT. Its protein is CASSRDQGTHF. The variable domain in full, completed from reference TRBV7-2 and TRBJ1-1, reads GAGVSQSPSNKVTEKGKDVELRCDPISGHTALYWYRQSLGQGLEFLIYFQGNSAPDKSGLPSDRFSAERTGGSVSTLTIQRTQQEDSAVYLCASSRDQGTHFGQGTRLTVV.

At least ten counts were recorded for this clonotype. The chain links TRBV5-6 to TRBJ1-5; TRBD1 matches 8 bases. V lost 4 bases, J lost 5 bases, and 5 bases stayed unmatched. The CDR3 runs to 14 residues. CDR1 is SGHDT, CDR2 YYEEEE, per germline. The CDR3 reads CASSVTGEDQPQHF. CDR3 bases: TGTGCCAGCAGCGTGACAGGGGAAGATCAGCCCCAGCATTTT. Full variable domain (rest looked up from reference TRBV5-6 and TRBJ1-5): DAGVTQSPTHLIKTRGQQVTLRCSPKSGHDTVSWYQQALGQGPQFIFQYYEEEERQRGNFPDRFSGHQFPNYSSELNVNALLLGDSALYLCASSVTGEDQPQHFGDGTRLSIL.

This clonotype came up many times. The chain uses TRBV6-5 and TRBJ2-3, with 8 bases aligning to TRBD1. V trimming: 4 bases; J trimming: 0 bases; junction bases outside the gene matches: 6. The germline V gene has CDR1 MNHEY and CDR2 SVGAGI. The CDR3 has 16 residues. CDR3 DNA sequence: TGTGCCAGCAGTTCCCCCAGGGGGCTAAGCACAGATACGCAGTATTTT. This encodes CASSSPRGLSTDTQYF.

This chain joins TRBV6-6 and TRBJ1-3; no reliable D call. The CDR3 runs 16 residues. V gave up 4 bases and J gave up 3 bases, with 16 bases separating them. Per germline, CDR1 MNHNY and CDR2 SVGAGI (reference sequence). The DNA of the CDR3 is TGTGCCAGCAGTTCCCCGGTCGGGTGGGGTGGAAACACCATATATTTT. Encoded protein: CASSSPVGWGGNTIYF.

The table lists this clonotype with many counts. This chain links TRBV7-9 with TRBJ1-5, with D possibly matching TRBD1 (6 bases). The V gene's germline CDR1 is SEHNR and CDR2 FQNEAQ (reference sequence). V was clipped by 5 bases and J by 5 bases, with 10 bases between them. CDR3 length: 13 amino acids. The CDR3 reads CASSRDTYQPQHF. CDR3 sequence (DNA): TGTGCCAGCAGCCGGGACACCTATCAGCCCCAGCATTTT.

This chain joins TRBV28 and TRBJ1-1; D is possibly TRBD1 (6 bases). CDR3 size: 12 residues. Germline CDR1 MDHEN, CDR2 SYDVKM. Trimming took 1 base from V and 10 from J, leaving 10 bases between them. The CDR3 protein is CASSLSGRGAFF. The CDR3 coding sequence is TGTGCCAGCAGTTTATCCGGCAGGGGAGCTTTCTTT.

This clonotype was observed many times. The chain couples TRBV7-6 to TRBJ1-6; no clear D gene. There are 15 residues in the CDR3. Germline V CDR1 and CDR2: SGHVS, FNYEAQ. V was cut by 5 bases and J by 6 bases, with 14 bases left in between. The CDR3 nucleotides read TGTGCCAGCAGCGATACAGCAGACTCTAATTCACCCCTCCACTTT. This gives the protein CASSDTADSNSPLHF.

This clonotype was counted a few times. The J gene is TRBJ1-2, the V gene TRBV12-3 or TRBV12-4; 7 nucleotides match TRBD1. With 5 bases clipped from V and 5 bases from J, the junction kept 14 bases outside the gene matches. This CDR3 contains 16 residues. This chain's CDR3 is CASSPSGRGLNYGYTF. In DNA form, the CDR3 reads TGTGCCAGCAGTCCCTCGGGGAGGGGGCTTAATTATGGCTACACCTTC.

This clonotype was counted between two and nine times. The chain links TRBV6-2 or TRBV6-3 to TRBJ2-7; D is perhaps TRBD2 (6 bases). Trimming took 8 bases from V and 6 from J, leaving 8 bases between them. Germline values: CDR1 MNHEY, CDR2 SVGEGT. The CDR3 extends over 10 amino acids. The CDR3 DNA follows: TGTGCCAGCTGGGGAGGCGAGCAGTACTTC. This gives the protein CASWGGEQYF.

This clonotype was seen at least ten times. The rearrangement uses TRBV19 and TRBJ1-5; weak D call: TRBD1 (6 bases). The CDR3 has 14 amino acids. Trimming took 3 bases from V and 7 from J, leaving 13 bases between them. The germline V gene has CDR1 LNHDA and CDR2 SQIVND (reference sequence). CDR3 DNA sequence: TGTGCCAGTAGTATTGGTACAGGGTTGCAGCCCCAGCATTTT. Its protein is CASSIGTGLQPQHF.

This clonotype was counted many times. This chain joins TRBV7-2 and TRBJ2-5, with no clear D. Trimming pared 1 base from V and 1 base from J, leaving 4 bases between. This CDR3 spans 13 amino acids. Germline-derived CDR1 and CDR2 are SGHTA and FQGNSA. For the CDR3, the DNA is TGTGCCAGCAGCTTAGACGGCCAAGAGACCCAGTACTTC. Protein product: CASSLDGQETQYF.

This clonotype was observed at least ten times. The chain combines TRBV19 with TRBJ2-3; TRBD1 agrees at 8 bases. V was clipped by 4 bases and J by 6 bases; unmatched bases: 6. CDR1 is LNHDA and CDR2 is SQIVND in the germline V gene (reference sequence). The CDR3 runs 14 residues. CDR3: CASSTDRGWDTQYF. CDR3 in DNA: TGTGCCAGTAGTACCGACAGGGGTTGGGATACGCAGTATTTT.

The V and J genes are TRBV20-1 and TRBJ2-3; TRBD2 agrees at 7 bases. V shed 7 bases, J shed 0 bases, and the junction held 1 base outside the gene matches. The CDR3 is made up of 12 amino acids. Germline loops: CDR1 DFQATT, CDR2 SNEGSKA (reference sequence). The CDR3 DNA follows: TGCAGTGGTAGCGGGAGCACAGATACGCAGTATTTT. Its translation is CSGSGSTDTQYF.

Many counts were recorded for this clonotype. The chain recombines TRBV11-2 with TRBJ2-1; the match to TRBD2 covers 10 bases. V dropped 7 bases and J dropped 9; count of bases not matched to a gene: 12. From germline, CDR1 is SGHAT and CDR2 FQNNGV. The CDR3 consists of 15 residues. The CDR3 here is CASTPRGSGGSEQFF. The CDR3 coding sequence is TGTGCCAGCACCCCTAGGGGTAGCGGGGGGTCTGAGCAGTTCTTC.

At least ten counts were recorded for this clonotype. This rearrangement joins TRBV28 to TRBJ1-2; D not certain. Germline V gives CDR1 MDHEN, CDR2 SYDVKM. The CDR3 has 11 residues. Trimming removed 6 bases at V and 7 bases at J, with 9 bases between. The DNA for the CDR3 is TGTGCCAGCAGGAGAGGCGCTGGCTACACCTTC. The encoded protein is CASRRGAGYTF.

This clonotype showed up just a few times. The V gene is TRBV20-1, the J gene TRBJ1-4; D is unresolved. In germline, CDR1 is DFQATT, CDR2 SNEGSKA (reference sequence). This CDR3 contains 14 residues. Trimming took 4 bases from V and 9 from J, leaving 18 bases between them. CDR3: CSAMAPARPQKLFF. The CDR3 DNA reads as TGCAGTGCTATGGCTCCGGCTAGACCTCAAAAACTGTTTTTT.

The V and J genes are TRBV6-1 and TRBJ1-1, with D maybe TRBD1 (6 bases). Germline CDR1 and CDR2: MNHNS and SASEGT. Between the trimmed V and J ends, which lost 5 bases and 0 bases, there was a span of 19 bases. There are 17 residues in the CDR3. This CDR3 reads CASSSAQGVALNTEAFF. In nucleotides, the CDR3 is TGTGCCAGCAGTTCAGCACAGGGAGTGGCCTTGAACACTGAAGCTTTCTTT.

This clonotype was seen repeatedly, ten times or more. The genes are TRBV6-6 and TRBJ2-7, with D possibly TRBD2 on 5 matching bases. CDR1 is MNHNY and CDR2 is SVGAGI in the germline V gene (reference sequence). The V gene lost 6 bases and the J gene lost 6 bases, with 18 bases spanning the gap. The CDR3 totals 14 residues. The CDR3, as DNA: TGTGCCAGCAGCCCCCCCGGTGGGAGAGTCGAGCAGTACTTC. Protein sequence: CASSPPGGRVEQYF.

In its sample, this clonotype was seen many times. The chain uses TRBV7-2 and TRBJ1-1, with D tentatively TRBD1 (6 bases). Trimming left V 0 bases short and J 5 bases short, with 10 bases between. The CDR3 is made up of 14 amino acids. The germline CDR1 and CDR2 sequences are SGHTA and FQGNSA. The CDR3 is CASSLAQTGTEAFF. DNA for the CDR3: TGTGCCAGCAGCTTAGCACAAACAGGGACTGAAGCTTTCTTT.

This clonotype was picked up many times. This chain joins TRBV28 and TRBJ1-5; a possible D gene is TRBD1 (5 bases). Germline loops: CDR1 MDHEN, CDR2 SYDVKM. CDR3 size: 17 residues. V was trimmed by 5 bases and J by 0 bases, leaving 17 bases between them. The CDR3 nucleotides are TGTGCCAGCAGTCCCCATCAGGGTATTCGTAGCAATCAGCCCCAGCATTTT. Residues: CASSPHQGIRSNQPQHF. Full variable domain (rest looked up from reference TRBV28 and TRBJ1-5): DVKVTQSSRYLVKRTGEKVFLECVQDMDHENMFWYRQDPGLGLRLIYFSYDVKMKEKGDIPEGYSVSREKKERFSLILESASTNQTSMYLCASSPHQGIRSNQPQHFGDGTRLSIL.

This clonotype has a count of ten or more. This chain uses TRBV28 with TRBJ1-1, with 7 bases that match TRBD1. Trimming took 10 bases from V and 4 from J; bases not matched to a gene: 12. CDR3 length equals 14 residues. Germline V gene data show CDR1 as MDHEN and CDR2 as SYDVKM. CDR3 DNA: TGTGCCACATATAGACAGGGTTTTGGCACTGAAGCTTTCTTT. Translated: CATYRQGFGTEAFF.

This clonotype was observed at least ten times. The V gene is TRBV7-2, the J gene TRBJ1-1; D unresolved. This CDR3 has 13 amino acids. CDR1 SGHTA and CDR2 FQGNSA come from the germline V gene. The V end lost 5 bases, the J end lost 6 bases, and 13 bases lay between the germline ends. The CDR3 nucleotides read TGTGCCAGCAGCCGATTACGCGGATCTGAAGCTTTCTTT. As protein: CASSRLRGSEAFF. Looking up the rest from reference TRBV7-2 and TRBJ1-1 gives the full variable domain: GAGVSQSPSNKVTEKGKDVELRCDPISGHTALYWYRQSLGQGLEFLIYFQGNSAPDKSGLPSDRFSAERTGGSVSTLTIQRTQQEDSAVYLCASSRLRGSEAFFGQGTRLTVV.

CDR3: CASSRSGFWATDTQYF. The CDR3 nucleotides are TGTGCCAGCAGCCGCTCTGGATTTTGGGCCACAGATACGCAGTATTTT. The V call is TRBV6-2 or TRBV6-3, the J call TRBJ2-3; D unresolved. The CDR3 totals 16 residues. Trimming cost V 6 bases and J 2 bases, with 18 bases left between them. Germline V gene data show CDR1 as MNHEY and CDR2 as SVGEGT.

This clonotype was seen many times. This sequence joins TRBV7-8 and TRBJ1-5, with 7 bases matching TRBD1. Germline lookup yields CDR1 SGHVS and CDR2 FQNEAQ. This CDR3 has 17 amino acids. Trimming removed 5 bases from V and 7 bases from J; junction bases left unmatched: 17. This CDR3 reads CASSHPGRQGRLQPQHF. The CDR3 coding sequence is TGTGCCAGCAGCCACCCTGGCAGACAGGGACGGTTACAGCCCCAGCATTTT.

This clonotype was seen a handful of times. The rearrangement uses TRBV11-2 and TRBJ2-1; 8 bases agree with TRBD2. Germline assignment: CDR1 SGHAT and CDR2 FQNNGV. J gave up 4 bases and V 11 bases, and 13 bases lay outside the gene matches. This CDR3 is 15 amino acids long. For the CDR3, the DNA is TGTGCCCTTAGGGGCAGCGGGAGTTCGTACAATGAGCAGTTCTTC. It encodes CALRGSGSSYNEQFF.

This clonotype has at least ten counts. The junction departs from the called germline gene at one end, perhaps through a read error. This CDR3 reads CASSPGTGGYNEQFF. In nucleotides, the CDR3 is TGTGCTAGCAGCCCCGGGACAGGGGGATACAATGAGCAGTTCTTC. V gene TRBV7-6 combines with J gene TRBJ2-1, with 11 bases that match TRBD1. This CDR3 is 15 amino acids long. Germline CDR1 SGHVS, CDR2 FNYEAQ.

This clonotype was seen repeatedly, ten times or more. The CDR3 loop reads CASSGPLLGDTGELFF. The CDR3 bases are TGTGCCAGCAGTGGCCCCCTTCTGGGGGACACCGGGGAGCTGTTTTTT. This chain links TRBV28 with TRBJ2-2; either TRBD1 or TRBD2 may supply D (5 bases each). V dropped 5 bases and J dropped 3 bases, with 16 bases sitting between them. Per germline, CDR1 MDHEN and CDR2 SYDVKM. This CDR3 has 16 amino acids.

This clonotype showed up many times. This chain uses TRBV7-8 with TRBJ1-3; D perhaps matches TRBD1 (5 bases). The V end was cut by 5 bases, the J end by 2 bases, with 16 bases between. This CDR3 is 16 amino acids long. Germline V CDR1 and CDR2: SGHVS, FQNEAQ. The CDR3 DNA is TGTGCCAGCAGCCCCATGACGGGGGGAACTGGAAACACCATATATTTT. This gives the protein CASSPMTGGTGNTIYF.